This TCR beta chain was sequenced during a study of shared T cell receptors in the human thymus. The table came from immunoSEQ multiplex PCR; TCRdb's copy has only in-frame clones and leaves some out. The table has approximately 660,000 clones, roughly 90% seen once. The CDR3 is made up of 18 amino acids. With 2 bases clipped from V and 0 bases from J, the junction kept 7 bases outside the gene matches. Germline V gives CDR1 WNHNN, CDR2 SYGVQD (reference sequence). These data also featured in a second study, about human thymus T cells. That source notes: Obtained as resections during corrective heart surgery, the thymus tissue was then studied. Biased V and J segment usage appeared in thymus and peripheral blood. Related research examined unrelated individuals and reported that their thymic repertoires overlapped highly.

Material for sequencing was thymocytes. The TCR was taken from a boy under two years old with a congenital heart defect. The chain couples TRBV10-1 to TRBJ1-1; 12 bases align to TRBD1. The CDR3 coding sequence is TGCGCCAGCAGTGAGACAGGGACAGGGGGCCGTATGAACACTGAAGCTTTCTTT. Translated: CASSETGTGGRMNTEAFF.